This entry concerns a single TCR beta chain. The antigen is unknown. Germline CDR1 reads KGHSH; CDR2 reads LQKENI. The CDR3 has 14 residues. Trimming cost V 1 base and J 8 bases, with 14 bases left between them. Using immunoSEQ multiplex PCR, the repertoire was profiled, and TCRdb retains in-frame clones only, with some absent. The sample comprises about 130,000 clones, roughly 92% of which are singletons, and about 1.1% rests with the top ten. These data belong to a study of T cell responses to AZD1222 COVID-19 vaccine. Study results and limitations: There were vaccine-associated CD4 TCRs across spike, dominant at 160-218 and 743-854. Just 5 to 7 AZD1222 recipients tested seropositive at baseline.

The clonotype was recovered from an adult who received the AZD1222 COVID-19 vaccine. This material consisted of peripheral blood, taken 28 days after the second AZD1222 dose. The chain is built from TRBV18 and TRBJ1-2; tentative D call: TRBD1 (6 bases). The CDR3, as DNA: TGTGCCAGCTCACCACGGGACACTACTGAGGGCTACACCTTC. It encodes CASSPRDTTEGYTF. Filled out from reference TRBV18 and TRBJ1-2, the complete variable domain reads NAGVMQNPRHLVRRRGQEARLRCSPMKGHSHVYWYRQLPEEGLKFMVYLQKENIIDESGMPKERFSAEFPKEGPSILRIQQVVRGDSAAYFCASSPRDTTEGYTFGSGTRLTVV.